The T cell receptor (beta chain) under discussion was sequenced for a study of T cell responses to AZD1222 COVID-19 vaccine. Study-wide findings and caveats: Researchers took repertoire samples only after the peak T cell response had come. Of spike-specific TCRs, nearly half reportedly target regions left unmutated in variants. The donor group comprised mostly white British people and more females; the analysis possibly underestimated clonal diversity.

With regard to this clone: Its antigen remains unknown.

Libraries were prepared by immunoSEQ multiplex PCR; TCRdb keeps only in-frame clonotypes and omits some of them. The sample yields fewer than 200,000 clones, about 92% seen once. This CDR3 is built from 15 residues. V trimming: 7 bases; J trimming: 5 bases; junction bases outside the gene matches: 9. Germline CDR1 is MDHEN and CDR2 is SYDVKM. The chain carries TRBV28 and TRBJ2-1; 9 bases are shared with TRBD1. This sequence originates from an adult in good health. The sample consisted of peripheral blood, taken on day 0 of AZD1222 vaccination. CDR3 residues: CASTLGQGVNNEQFF. The DNA of the CDR3 is TGTGCCAGCACGTTGGGACAGGGAGTAAACAATGAGCAGTTCTTC.